This T cell receptor (beta chain) emerged from a study of T cells after yellow fever vaccination. Germline trimming cut 4 bases from V and 0 bases from J; bases unmatched to any gene: 1. The CDR3 consists of 15 residues. Per germline, CDR1 MNHEY and CDR2 SVGEGT. This clonotype was seen at least ten times. MiXCR was run by TCRdb on the 5' RACE reads, yielding one entry per CDR3 protein. Of 300,000 to 400,000 distinct CDR3 sequences listed, about 8.7% are singletons. The sample in question was PBMCs, obtained on the day of the first yellow fever vaccination. The gene calls are TRBV6-2 or TRBV6-3 and TRBJ2-1, with 9 bases lining up with TRBD2. The clonotype was recovered from a man aged 18 to 29 who received the YFV17D yellow fever vaccine. Here the CDR3 reads CASSLTSGSYNEQFF. As DNA, the CDR3 is TGTGCCAGCAGTTTGACTAGCGGCTCCTACAATGAGCAGTTCTTC.